This T cell receptor beta chain was retrieved from a study of blood T cell repertoires in COVID-19. TCRdb's copy holds only in-frame clones and misses some; the assay was immunoSEQ multiplex PCR. The profile shows 100,000 to 130,000 clones, 70% to 90% of them singletons. The source is a man aged 35-49 years with active or convalescent COVID-19. Sample: peripheral blood.

CDR3 sequence (DNA): TGTGCCAGCAGTGACAGGGGGCAAGGACTCCAGCATTTT. Protein product: CASSDRGQGLQHF. The chain uses TRBV7-3 and TRBJ1-5; TRBD1 aligns across 10 bases. J gave up 12 bases and V 6 bases, and 8 bases lay outside the gene matches. This CDR3 has 13 residues. Germline values: CDR1 SGHTA, CDR2 FQGTGA.